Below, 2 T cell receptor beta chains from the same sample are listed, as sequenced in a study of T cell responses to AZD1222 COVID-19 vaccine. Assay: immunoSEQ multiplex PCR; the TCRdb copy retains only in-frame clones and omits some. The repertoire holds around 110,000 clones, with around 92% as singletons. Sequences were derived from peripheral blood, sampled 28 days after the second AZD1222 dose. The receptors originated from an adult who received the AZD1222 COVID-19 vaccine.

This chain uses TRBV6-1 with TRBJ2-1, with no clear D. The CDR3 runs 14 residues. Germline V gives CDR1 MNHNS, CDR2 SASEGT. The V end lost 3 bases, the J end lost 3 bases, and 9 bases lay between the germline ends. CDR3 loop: CASSDPPSYNEQFF. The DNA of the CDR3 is TGTGCCAGCAGTGATCCCCCTAGCTACAATGAGCAGTTCTTC.

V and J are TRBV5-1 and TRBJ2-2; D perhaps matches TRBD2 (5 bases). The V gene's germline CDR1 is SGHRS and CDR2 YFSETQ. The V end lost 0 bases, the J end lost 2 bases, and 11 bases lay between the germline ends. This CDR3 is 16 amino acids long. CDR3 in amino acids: CASSLGGGSNTGELFF. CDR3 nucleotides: TGCGCCAGCAGCTTGGGAGGCGGGTCAAACACCGGGGAGCTGTTTTTT.